This T cell receptor (beta chain) derives from a study of cytomegalovirus exposure and HLA in healthy donors. About this clone: What it binds is not known.

Study-level points and caveats: In vitro data verified a few CMV-associated chains as specific for CMV antigens. Reports credit the classifier with highly specific, highly sensitive diagnosis of cytomegalovirus status. The study labeled 150 to 200 TCR beta chains cytomegalovirus-associated.

Using immunoSEQ multiplex PCR, the repertoire was profiled, and TCRdb retains in-frame clones only, with some absent. The sample has fewer than 300,000 clones, 88% seen once; the top ten hold about 0.86%. The junction had 9 bases not matched to a gene; V was cut back by 4 bases and J by 6 bases. CDR3 length equals 14 residues. Germline lookup yields CDR1 SGDLS and CDR2 YYNGEE. The TCR originated in a woman aged 18-29 years in good health and CMV-seronegative. Input material: PBMCs. The chain employs TRBV9 and TRBJ1-1; TRBD1 matches 7 bases. The CDR3 DNA sequence: TGTGCCAGCAGCCCCCGACAGGGTAGTCCTGAAGCTTTCTTT. Its translation: CASSPRQGSPEAFF.